This is a list of T cell receptor beta chains from one sample in a study of regulatory T cells in long-lasting Graves disease. Each CDR3 protein is one row after TCRdb ran MiXCR on the multiplex PCR reads. In the table there are a few hundred thousand distinct CDR3 sequences, roughly 18% of which are singletons. This same sample was also part of a study on T cells in Graves' hyperthyroidism and ophthalmopathy.

The specimen was peripheral blood mononuclear cells (PBMCs), collected at new diagnosis, from a patient treated with antithyroid drugs. Source of these receptors: a woman aged 25 to 45 with Graves disease. Both conserved end residues are part of each CDR3. The D gene is left open where the match is weak. A row's size may be missing; if present it is once, few, many or a size class.

v_call: TRBV18
d_call: NA
clone_size: once
cdr3_length: 13
j_call: TRBJ1-1
cdr3_aa: CASSPTRNTEAFF
cdr3_nt: TGTGCCAGCTCACCGACACGGAACACTGAAGCTTTCTTT

v_call: TRBV2
d_call: NA
clone_size: many
cdr3_length: 14
j_call: TRBJ2-1
cdr3_aa: CASMPGLAYNEQFF
cdr3_nt: TGTGCCAGCATGCCGGGACTCGCCTACAATGAGCAGTTCTTC

v_call: TRBV2
d_call: NA
clone_size: many
cdr3_length: 11
j_call: TRBJ1-1
cdr3_aa: CASSGQIEAFF
cdr3_nt: TGTGCCAGCAGTGGACAGATTGAAGCTTTCTTT

v_call: TRBV5-6
d_call: TRBD1
clone_size: many
cdr3_length: 17
j_call: TRBJ1-1
cdr3_aa: CASSSPPGQGKRTEAFF
cdr3_nt: TGTGCCAGCAGCTCCCCTCCGGGACAGGGTAAGAGGACTGAAGCTTTCTTT

v_call: TRBV28
d_call: NA
clone_size: many
cdr3_length: 14
j_call: TRBJ1-1
cdr3_aa: CASSFWTADTEAFF
cdr3_nt: TGTGCCAGCAGTTTTTGGACGGCCGACACTGAAGCTTTCTTT

v_call: TRBV5-4
d_call: TRBD2
clone_size: many
cdr3_length: 16
j_call: TRBJ2-3
cdr3_aa: CASSFSSGGYTDTQYF
cdr3_nt: TGTGCCAGCAGCTTCTCTAGCGGGGGGTACACAGATACGCAGTATTTT

v_call: TRBV19
d_call: NA
clone_size: many
cdr3_length: 15
j_call: TRBJ2-1
cdr3_aa: CASSTRIDPYNEQFF
cdr3_nt: TGTGCCAGTAGTACCCGGATTGACCCTTACAATGAGCAGTTCTTC

v_call: TRBV12-3/TRBV12-4
d_call: NA
clone_size: NA
cdr3_length: 11
j_call: TRBJ2-5
cdr3_aa: CASSFKEAQYF
cdr3_nt: TGTGCCAGCAGCTTCAAAGAGGCCCAGTACTTC

v_call: TRBV28
d_call: TRBD2
clone_size: many
cdr3_length: 17
j_call: TRBJ2-3
cdr3_aa: CASSEGLAGMSTDTQYF
cdr3_nt: TGTGCCAGCAGTGAGGGACTAGCGGGGATGAGCACAGATACGCAGTATTTT

v_call: TRBV27
d_call: TRBD2
clone_size: many
cdr3_length: 19
j_call: TRBJ2-3
cdr3_aa: CASSLLGLAGGGGRNTQYF
cdr3_nt: TGTGCCAGCAGTCTCCTCGGACTAGCGGGAGGTGGAGGTCGGAATACGCAGTATTTT

v_call: TRBV11-2
d_call: NA
clone_size: NA
cdr3_length: 13
j_call: TRBJ1-2
cdr3_aa: CASSPGSYYGYTF
cdr3_nt: TGTGCCAGCAGTCCCGGTAGTTACTATGGCTACACCTTC

v_call: TRBV6-2/TRBV6-3
d_call: TRBD2
clone_size: many
cdr3_length: 17
j_call: TRBJ2-7
cdr3_aa: CASSASTRAGGRREQYF
cdr3_nt: TGTGCCAGCAGTGCCTCTACCCGGGCGGGAGGAAGACGCGAGCAGTACTTC

v_call: TRBV19
d_call: TRBD2
clone_size: many
cdr3_length: 15
j_call: TRBJ2-7
cdr3_aa: CASTFFTSGSSEQYF
cdr3_nt: TGTGCCAGTACCTTCTTTACTAGCGGGAGTTCCGAGCAGTACTTC

v_call: TRBV20-1
d_call: NA
clone_size: many
cdr3_length: 13
j_call: TRBJ1-2
cdr3_aa: CSAIVKSNYGYTF
cdr3_nt: TGCAGTGCTATCGTTAAATCTAACTATGGCTACACCTTC

v_call: TRBV12-3/TRBV12-4
d_call: NA
clone_size: NA
cdr3_length: 14
j_call: TRBJ1-4
cdr3_aa: CASTFAAGAEKLFF
cdr3_nt: TGTGCCAGCACCTTCGCGGCAGGCGCTGAAAAACTGTTTTTT

v_call: TRBV12-3/TRBV12-4
d_call: TRBD2
clone_size: many
cdr3_length: 20
j_call: TRBJ2-7
cdr3_aa: CASSLDRVGLAGGTNHEQYF
cdr3_nt: TGTGCCAGCAGTTTAGATCGGGTAGGGCTAGCGGGAGGGACGAACCACGAGCAGTACTTC

v_call: TRBV18
d_call: NA
clone_size: many
cdr3_length: 14
j_call: TRBJ2-5
cdr3_aa: CASSLWTVQETQYF
cdr3_nt: TGTGCCAGCTCACTTTGGACGGTCCAAGAGACCCAGTACTTC

v_call: TRBV7-3
d_call: TRBD2
clone_size: many
cdr3_length: 16
j_call: TRBJ2-7
cdr3_aa: CASSLPKRGPSYEQYF
cdr3_nt: TGTGCCAGCAGCTTACCAAAGCGGGGGCCGTCCTACGAGCAGTACTTC

v_call: TRBV3-1
d_call: NA
clone_size: many
cdr3_length: 16
j_call: TRBJ1-5
cdr3_aa: CASSQGDNRPNQPQHF
cdr3_nt: TGTGCCAGCAGCCAGGGGGACAATCGGCCCAATCAGCCCCAGCATTTT

v_call: TRBV6-2/TRBV6-3
d_call: NA
clone_size: many
cdr3_length: 11
j_call: TRBJ1-2
cdr3_aa: CASSHDYGYTF
cdr3_nt: TGTGCCAGCAGTCACGACTATGGCTACACCTTC

v_call: TRBV20-1
d_call: TRBD1
clone_size: many
cdr3_length: 13
j_call: TRBJ1-1
cdr3_aa: CSAAPDRGTEAFF
cdr3_nt: TGCAGTGCTGCCCCGGACAGGGGTACTGAAGCTTTCTTT

v_call: TRBV12-3/TRBV12-4
d_call: NA
clone_size: many
cdr3_length: 12
j_call: TRBJ1-5
cdr3_aa: CASSLSGQPQHF
cdr3_nt: TGTGCCAGCAGTCTATCCGGGCAGCCCCAGCATTTT

v_call: TRBV5-1
d_call: TRBD1
clone_size: many
cdr3_length: 15
j_call: TRBJ2-5
cdr3_aa: CASSSKAGGSETQYF
cdr3_nt: TGCGCCAGCAGCTCTAAAGCAGGGGGCAGTGAGACCCAGTACTTC

v_call: TRBV7-8
d_call: NA
clone_size: many
cdr3_length: 14
j_call: TRBJ1-2
cdr3_aa: CASSLPGAGYGYTF
cdr3_nt: TGTGCCAGCAGCTTACCTGGAGCAGGCTATGGCTACACCTTC

v_call: TRBV12-3/TRBV12-4
d_call: NA
clone_size: many
cdr3_length: 17
j_call: TRBJ1-6
cdr3_aa: CASSPPLGSSYNSPLHF
cdr3_nt: TGTGCCAGCAGCCCTCCCCTCGGGAGCTCCTATAATTCACCCCTCCACTTT

v_call: TRBV7-9
d_call: NA
clone_size: many
cdr3_length: 13
j_call: TRBJ1-5
cdr3_aa: CASSLAGHQPQHF
cdr3_nt: TGTGCCAGCAGCTTAGCAGGGCATCAGCCCCAGCATTTT

v_call: TRBV12-3/TRBV12-4
d_call: TRBD1
clone_size: NA
cdr3_length: 16
j_call: TRBJ2-3
cdr3_aa: CASSLKTGGSTDTQYF
cdr3_nt: TGTGCCAGCAGTTTGAAGACAGGGGGGAGCACAGATACGCAGTATTTT

v_call: TRBV15
d_call: NA
clone_size: once
cdr3_length: 14
j_call: TRBJ1-3
cdr3_aa: CATSSRGGKSTIYF
cdr3_nt: TGTGCCACCAGCAGTAGAGGGGGAAAAAGCACCATATATTTT

v_call: TRBV27
d_call: NA
clone_size: many
cdr3_length: 16
j_call: TRBJ2-5
cdr3_aa: CASSHFPVQTQETQYF
cdr3_nt: TGTGCCAGCAGTCACTTCCCAGTGCAGACCCAAGAGACCCAGTACTTC

v_call: TRBV19
d_call: NA
clone_size: few
cdr3_length: 18
j_call: TRBJ1-3
cdr3_aa: CASSIVRASGLSGNTIYF
cdr3_nt: TGTGCCAGTAGTATAGTGAGGGCCAGCGGTCTCTCTGGAAACACCATATATTTT

v_call: TRBV4-2
d_call: NA
clone_size: NA
cdr3_length: 18
j_call: TRBJ2-1
cdr3_aa: CASSQDGGAGRAYNEQFF
cdr3_nt: TGTGCCAGCAGCCAAGACGGAGGGGCGGGCCGTGCCTACAATGAGCAGTTCTTC

v_call: TRBV11-3
d_call: NA
clone_size: NA
cdr3_length: 13
j_call: TRBJ2-3
cdr3_aa: CASSSVATDTQYF
cdr3_nt: TGTGCCAGCAGCTCCGTAGCAACAGATACGCAGTATTTT

v_call: TRBV4-1
d_call: TRBD1
clone_size: many
cdr3_length: 15
j_call: TRBJ1-2
cdr3_aa: CASSPRTGGDYGYTF
cdr3_nt: TGTGCCAGCAGCCCCCGGACAGGGGGCGACTATGGCTACACCTTC

v_call: TRBV10-3
d_call: NA
clone_size: many
cdr3_length: 14
j_call: TRBJ1-3
cdr3_aa: CAIKHARTGNTIYF
cdr3_nt: TGTGCCATCAAGCACGCAAGAACTGGAAACACCATATATTTT

v_call: TRBV2
d_call: TRBD1
clone_size: NA
cdr3_length: 17
j_call: TRBJ2-6
cdr3_aa: CASSAGQGSSGANVLTF
cdr3_nt: TGTGCCAGCAGTGCTGGACAGGGGAGCTCTGGGGCCAACGTCCTGACTTTC

v_call: TRBV14
d_call: TRBD1
clone_size: NA
cdr3_length: 14
j_call: TRBJ1-2
cdr3_aa: CASSERQGPYGYTF
cdr3_nt: TGTGCCAGCAGCGAACGACAGGGTCCCTATGGCTACACCTTC

v_call: TRBV30
d_call: NA
clone_size: many
cdr3_length: 15
j_call: TRBJ1-4
cdr3_aa: CAWSVGGTTNEKLFF
cdr3_nt: TGTGCCTGGAGTGTCGGGGGGACAACTAATGAAAAACTGTTTTTT

v_call: TRBV19
d_call: NA
clone_size: few
cdr3_length: 18
j_call: TRBJ1-6
cdr3_aa: CASSIQAAGSSYNSPLHF
cdr3_nt: TGTGCCAGTAGTATTCAAGCCGCAGGGAGCTCCTATAATTCACCCCTCCACTTT

v_call: TRBV9
d_call: NA
clone_size: few
cdr3_length: 17
j_call: TRBJ1-4
cdr3_aa: CASSVGDGSATNEKLFF
cdr3_nt: TGTGCCAGCAGCGTTGGGGACGGATCTGCAACTAATGAAAAACTGTTTTTT

v_call: TRBV11-1
d_call: TRBD1
clone_size: many
cdr3_length: 16
j_call: TRBJ2-7
cdr3_aa: CASSLWAGTGMDEQYF
cdr3_nt: TGTGCCAGCAGCTTATGGGCCGGGACAGGGATGGACGAGCAGTACTTC

v_call: TRBV12-3/TRBV12-4
d_call: NA
clone_size: many
cdr3_length: 14
j_call: TRBJ2-2
cdr3_aa: CASTSRTAAGELFF
cdr3_nt: TGTGCCAGCACCTCCCGGACAGCAGCCGGGGAGCTGTTTTTT

v_call: TRBV2
d_call: NA
clone_size: NA
cdr3_length: 15
j_call: TRBJ1-4
cdr3_aa: CASSEGRGTNEKLFF
cdr3_nt: TGTGCCAGCAGTGAAGGGCGGGGAACTAATGAAAAACTGTTTTTT

v_call: TRBV5-1
d_call: TRBD2
clone_size: many
cdr3_length: 23
j_call: TRBJ2-1
cdr3_aa: CASRRRTTTLLAGGSSSYNEQFF
cdr3_nt: TGCGCCAGCAGGAGACGGACGACCACATTACTAGCGGGGGGCAGTAGCTCCTACAATGAGCAGTTCTTC

v_call: TRBV2
d_call: NA
clone_size: many
cdr3_length: 13
j_call: TRBJ2-7
cdr3_aa: CASSEPSTAEQYF
cdr3_nt: TGTGCCAGCAGTGAACCCTCTACAGCCGAGCAGTACTTC

v_call: TRBV28
d_call: TRBD2
clone_size: many
cdr3_length: 16
j_call: TRBJ2-1
cdr3_aa: CASSPSGSPFFNEQFF
cdr3_nt: TGTGCCAGCAGTCCTAGCGGGAGCCCCTTTTTCAATGAGCAGTTCTTC

v_call: TRBV11-3
d_call: NA
clone_size: many
cdr3_length: 15
j_call: TRBJ2-6
cdr3_aa: CASSLEASGANVLTF
cdr3_nt: TGTGCCAGCAGTTTGGAAGCCTCTGGGGCCAACGTCCTGACTTTC

v_call: TRBV3-1
d_call: NA
clone_size: many
cdr3_length: 15
j_call: TRBJ1-4
cdr3_aa: CASSQVSPSNEKLFF
cdr3_nt: TGTGCCAGCAGCCAAGTAAGCCCGTCGAATGAAAAACTGTTTTTT

v_call: TRBV10-3
d_call: NA
clone_size: many
cdr3_length: 19
j_call: TRBJ1-5
cdr3_aa: CAISEGGGLRVKRDQPQHF
cdr3_nt: TGTGCCATCAGTGAAGGGGGGGGGCTCCGGGTAAAACGGGATCAGCCCCAGCATTTT

v_call: TRBV5-1
d_call: TRBD1
clone_size: many
cdr3_length: 13
j_call: TRBJ1-4
cdr3_aa: CATPDRVNEKLFF
cdr3_nt: TGCGCCACCCCGGACAGGGTGAATGAAAAACTGTTTTTT

v_call: TRBV6-1
d_call: TRBD2
clone_size: NA
cdr3_length: 15
j_call: TRBJ2-7
cdr3_aa: CASSPGLAGEREQYF
cdr3_nt: TGTGCCAGCAGTCCGGGACTAGCGGGGGAACGCGAGCAGTACTTC

v_call: TRBV18
d_call: TRBD2
clone_size: few
cdr3_length: 14
j_call: TRBJ2-3
cdr3_aa: CASSPSGAVDTQYF
cdr3_nt: TGTGCCAGCTCACCCAGCGGGGCCGTAGATACGCAGTATTTT

v_call: TRBV28
d_call: TRBD2
clone_size: NA
cdr3_length: 15
j_call: TRBJ2-1
cdr3_aa: CASIFSGGTGNEQFF
cdr3_nt: TGTGCCAGCATCTTTAGCGGGGGGACCGGCAATGAGCAGTTCTTC

v_call: TRBV28
d_call: TRBD2
clone_size: many
cdr3_length: 14
j_call: TRBJ2-7
cdr3_aa: CASSGTTEAYEQYF
cdr3_nt: TGTGCCAGCAGTGGGACTACCGAAGCCTACGAGCAGTACTTC

v_call: TRBV20-1
d_call: NA
clone_size: NA
cdr3_length: 15
j_call: TRBJ2-1
cdr3_aa: CSAPKRRSSYNEQFF
cdr3_nt: TGCAGTGCTCCTAAGCGAAGAAGCTCCTACAATGAGCAGTTCTTC

v_call: TRBV19
d_call: NA
clone_size: many
cdr3_length: 14
j_call: TRBJ1-5
cdr3_aa: CASHPPGSNQPQHF
cdr3_nt: TGTGCCAGTCACCCTCCAGGGAGCAATCAGCCCCAGCATTTT

v_call: TRBV30
d_call: NA
clone_size: NA
cdr3_length: 11
j_call: TRBJ2-7
cdr3_aa: CAWSTAYEQYF
cdr3_nt: TGTGCCTGGAGTACAGCCTACGAGCAGTACTTC

v_call: TRBV5-1
d_call: TRBD2
clone_size: many
cdr3_length: 15
j_call: TRBJ2-3
cdr3_aa: CASSLRLAGTDTQYF
cdr3_nt: TGCGCCAGCAGCCTCAGGCTAGCGGGCACAGATACGCAGTATTTT